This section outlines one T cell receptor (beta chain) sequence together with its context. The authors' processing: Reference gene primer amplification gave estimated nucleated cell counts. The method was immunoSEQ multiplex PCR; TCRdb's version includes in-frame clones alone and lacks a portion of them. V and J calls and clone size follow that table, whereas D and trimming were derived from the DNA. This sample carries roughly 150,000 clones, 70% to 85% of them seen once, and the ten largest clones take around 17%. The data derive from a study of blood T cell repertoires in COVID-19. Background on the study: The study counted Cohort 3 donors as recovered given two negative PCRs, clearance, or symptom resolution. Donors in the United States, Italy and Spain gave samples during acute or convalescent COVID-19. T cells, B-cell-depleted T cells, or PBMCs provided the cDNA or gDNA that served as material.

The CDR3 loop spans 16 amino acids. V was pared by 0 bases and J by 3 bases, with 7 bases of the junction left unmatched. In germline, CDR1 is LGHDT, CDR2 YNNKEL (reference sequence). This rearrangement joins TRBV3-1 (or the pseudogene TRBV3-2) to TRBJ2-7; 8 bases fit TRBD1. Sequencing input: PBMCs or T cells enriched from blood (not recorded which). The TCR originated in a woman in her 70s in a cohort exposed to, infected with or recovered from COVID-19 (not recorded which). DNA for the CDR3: TGTGCCAGCAGCCAAGACGGACAGGGCAGTATCTACGAGCAGTACTTC. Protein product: CASSQDGQGSIYEQYF.